This passage covers 5 T cell receptor beta chains from one sample sequenced in a study of CD8+CD57+ T cells in acquired aplastic anemia. According to the study, genomic DNA was the template for TCR beta VDJ and CDR3 profiling. TCRdb called the reads again in MiXCR, with one record for every CDR3 protein. In the table there are hundreds of thousands of distinct CDR3 sequences, around 68% of which are singletons. The sequencing sample was made of sorted CD4+, CD8+, or CD8+CD57+ T cells (not recorded which) from PBMCs. These receptors came from a human donor in good health, serving as a control.

Points on this clonotype: Sequence at one end of the junction differs from germline and may be a read error. The chain combines TRBV4-3 with TRBJ1-1; D call uncertain. The length of the CDR3 is 13 residues. Germline assignment: CDR1 LGHNA and CDR2 YSLEER. The CDR3 coding sequence is TGCGTCAGCAGCCAGGCGTTAGTCACTGAAGCCTTCTTT. Amino acids: CVSSQALVTEAFF.

The chain joins TRBV11-3 to TRBJ2-7; TRBD1 agrees at 7 bases. The CDR3 runs 16 residues. Losses at the gene ends were 5 bases for V and 2 bases for J; bases not matched to a gene: 12. In germline, CDR1 is SGHNT, CDR2 YENEEA. In nucleotides, the CDR3 is TGTGCCAGCAGCCTAAACACAGGGGTATGGGCCTACGAGCAGTACGTC. This codes for CASSLNTGVWAYEQYV.

Of note for this clonotype: Without the conserved terminal phenylalanine or tryptophan, this CDR3 likely stems from a read error. No DNA is shown, since the ends of the CDR3 on it are uncertain; the CDR3 is the one TCRdb lists. This sequence joins TRBV7-2 and TRBJ2-7; the table names TRBD1, a call not compared with the DNA. Ends included, the CDR3 has 13 residues. Germline assignment: CDR1 SGHTA and CDR2 FQGNSA. CDR3 region: CASSLAGGGDHGY.

The V and J genes are TRBV12-3 or TRBV12-4 and TRBJ1-2; 7 bases map to TRBD1. The CDR3 runs to 15 residues. The V and J ends lost 6 bases and 7 bases, in that order; junction bases with no gene match: 14. The CDR3 DNA reads TGTGCCAGCAGCGGCGAGGACAGGAGCACAGGTGGCTACACCTTC. Protein sequence: CASSGEDRSTGGYTF.

This clonotype was observed many times. This chain uses TRBV9 with TRBJ2-2; TRBD1 matches 7 bases. CDR3 length equals 16 residues. Per the germline V gene, CDR1 is SGDLS and CDR2 is YYNGEE. Germline trimming cut 3 bases from V and 4 bases from J; bases unmatched to any gene: 9. The chain's CDR3 is CASSGARGGATGELFF. The DNA for the CDR3 is TGTGCCAGCAGCGGTGCTCGAGGGGGCGCCACCGGGGAGCTGTTTTTT.